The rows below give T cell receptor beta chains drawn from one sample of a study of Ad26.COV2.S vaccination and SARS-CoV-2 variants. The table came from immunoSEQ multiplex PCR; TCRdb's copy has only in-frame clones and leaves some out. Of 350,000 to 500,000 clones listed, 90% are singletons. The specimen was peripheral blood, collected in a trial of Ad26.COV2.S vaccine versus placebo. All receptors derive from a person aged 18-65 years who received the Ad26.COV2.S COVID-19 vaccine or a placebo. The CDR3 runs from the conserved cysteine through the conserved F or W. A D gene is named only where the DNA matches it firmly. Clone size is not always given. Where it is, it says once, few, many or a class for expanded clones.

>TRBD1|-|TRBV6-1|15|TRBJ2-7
CASSDQTGGAYEQYF
TGTGCCAGCAGTGACCAAACAGGGGGCGCGTACGAGCAGTACTTC
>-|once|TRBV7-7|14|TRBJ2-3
CASSLGLSTDTQYF
TGTGCTAGCAGCTTAGGACTTAGCACAGATACGCAGTATTTT
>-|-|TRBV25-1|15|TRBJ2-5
CASSAGLPREETQYF
TGTGCCAGCAGTGCCGGACTGCCGCGGGAAGAGACCCAGTACTTC
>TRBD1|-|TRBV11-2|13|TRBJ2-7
CASSQPTGNEQYF
TGTGCCAGCAGTCAGCCGACAGGGAACGAGCAGTACTTC
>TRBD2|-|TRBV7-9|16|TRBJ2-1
CASSLNALAGGNEQFF
TGTGCCAGCAGCTTAAACGCTCTAGCGGGAGGAAATGAGCAGTTCTTC
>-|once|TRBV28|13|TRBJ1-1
CASSNAENTEAFF
TGTGCCAGCAGTAACGCAGAGAACACTGAAGCTTTCTTT
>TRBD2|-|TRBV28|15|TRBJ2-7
CASSSSSGGAYEQYF
TGTGCCAGCAGTTCTTCTAGCGGGGGAGCCTACGAGCAGTACTTC
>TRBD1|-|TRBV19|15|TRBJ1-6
CASSNRGPYNSPLHF
TGTGCCAGTAGTAACAGGGGGCCTTATAATTCACCCCTCCACTTT
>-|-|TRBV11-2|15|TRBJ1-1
CASSLKLQGNTEAFF
TGTGCCAGCAGCTTAAAGTTACAGGGGAACACTGAAGCTTTCTTT
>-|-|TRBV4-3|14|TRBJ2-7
CASSQDREGYEQYF
TGCGCCAGCAGCCAAGATAGGGAAGGCTACGAGCAGTACTTC
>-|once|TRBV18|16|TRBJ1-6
CASSPSVQGRNSPLHF
TGTGCCAGCTCACCATCTGTCCAGGGCCGCAATTCACCCCTCCACTTT
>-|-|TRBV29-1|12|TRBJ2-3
CSIGRSTDTQYF
TGCAGCATCGGCAGGAGCACAGATACGCAGTATTTT
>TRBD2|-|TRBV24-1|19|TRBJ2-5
CATSDPGLAGDGDQETQYF
TGTGCCACCAGTGATCCAGGACTAGCGGGAGATGGAGACCAAGAGACCCAGTACTTC
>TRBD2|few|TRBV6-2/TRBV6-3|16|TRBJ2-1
CASSHGVAGGFNEQFF
TGTGCCAGCAGTCACGGGGTAGCGGGAGGGTTCAATGAGCAGTTCTTC
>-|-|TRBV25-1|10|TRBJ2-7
CASSDHEQYF
TGTGCCAGCAGTGATCACGAGCAGTACTTC
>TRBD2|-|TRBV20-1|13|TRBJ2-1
CSASGGTRNEQFF
TGCAGTGCTAGTGGGGGGACTAGAAATGAGCAGTTCTTC
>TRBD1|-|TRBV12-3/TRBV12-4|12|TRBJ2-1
CASSLAGTGPFF
TGTGCCAGCAGTTTGGCCGGGACAGGTCCGTTCTTC
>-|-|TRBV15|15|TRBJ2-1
CATSRGTEAYNEQFF
TGTGCCACCAGCAGAGGGACCGAAGCCTACAATGAGCAGTTCTTC
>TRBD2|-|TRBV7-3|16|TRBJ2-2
CASSITSGKNTGELFF
TGTGCCAGCAGCATAACTAGCGGGAAGAACACCGGGGAGCTGTTTTTT
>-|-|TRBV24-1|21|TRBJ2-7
CATSDLFASNRRKVPFVEQYF
TGTGCCACCAGTGATTTGTTCGCGTCCAATCGGCGTAAAGTCCCCTTTGTCGAGCAGTACTTC
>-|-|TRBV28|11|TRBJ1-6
CASSSYSPLHF
TGTGCCAGCAGTTCCTATTCACCCCTCCACTTT
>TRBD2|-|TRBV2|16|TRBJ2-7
CASRRTSGGNSYEQYF
TGTGCCAGCAGACGGACTAGCGGGGGGAACTCCTACGAGCAGTACTTC
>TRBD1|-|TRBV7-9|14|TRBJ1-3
CASSPGTGGNTIYF
TGTGCCAGCAGCCCCGGGACAGGCGGAAACACCATATATTTT
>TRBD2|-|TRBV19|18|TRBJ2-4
CASSMASGSEGAKNIQYF
TGTGCCAGTAGTATGGCTAGCGGGAGTGAAGGGGCCAAAAACATTCAGTACTTC
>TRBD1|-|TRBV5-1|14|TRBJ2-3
CASSTGGRTDTQYF
TGCGCCAGCAGCACAGGGGGCAGGACAGATACGCAGTATTTT
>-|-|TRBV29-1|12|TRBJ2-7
CSVTQESYEQYF
TGCAGCGTTACCCAGGAGTCCTACGAGCAGTACTTC
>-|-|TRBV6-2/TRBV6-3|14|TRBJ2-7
CASSYSRGLYEQYF
TGTGCCAGCAGTTACAGCAGGGGTCTCTACGAGCAGTACTTC
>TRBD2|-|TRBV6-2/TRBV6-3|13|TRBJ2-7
CASSPGLSYEQYF
TGTGCCAGCAGTCCGGGACTATCCTACGAGCAGTACTTC
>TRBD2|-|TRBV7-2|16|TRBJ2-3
CASSLGGLAVTDTQYF
TGTGCCAGCAGCTTAGGGGGACTAGCGGTCACAGATACGCAGTATTTT
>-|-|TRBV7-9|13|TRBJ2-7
CASRGGASYEQYF
TGTGCCAGCCGAGGGGGTGCCTCCTACGAGCAGTACTTC
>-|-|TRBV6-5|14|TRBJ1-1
CASREITGNTEAFF
TGTGCCAGCAGGGAGATAACAGGGAACACTGAAGCTTTCTTT
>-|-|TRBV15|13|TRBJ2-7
CATSRDLPYEQYF
TGTGCCACCAGCAGAGATCTGCCCTACGAGCAGTACTTC
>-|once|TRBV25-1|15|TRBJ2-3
CASSEQGPGTDTQYF
TGTGCCAGCAGTGAACAGGGCCCTGGCACAGATACGCAGTATTTT
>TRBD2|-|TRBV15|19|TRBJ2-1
CATSRGLAGELTTYNEQFF
TGTGCCACCAGCAGAGGACTAGCGGGGGAATTAACTACTTACAATGAGCAGTTCTTC
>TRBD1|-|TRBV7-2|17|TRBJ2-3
CASSLVFGRGSTDTQYF
TGTGCCAGCAGCTTAGTTTTCGGCAGGGGGAGCACAGATACGCAGTATTTT
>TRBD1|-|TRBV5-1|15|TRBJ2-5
CASSLVGTDQETQYF
TGCGCCAGCAGCTTGGTGGGGACAGACCAAGAGACCCAGTACTTC
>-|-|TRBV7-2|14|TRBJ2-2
CASSFRGNTGELFF
TGTGCCAGCAGCTTCCGGGGAAACACCGGGGAGCTGTTTTTT
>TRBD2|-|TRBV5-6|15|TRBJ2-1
CASSLVAGGGSEQFF
TGTGCCAGCAGCTTGGTCGCGGGAGGGGGTAGTGAGCAGTTCTTC
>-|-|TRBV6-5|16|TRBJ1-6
CASSFKLPGIGSPLHF
TGTGCCAGCAGTTTTAAGCTTCCGGGGATAGGTTCACCCCTCCACTTT
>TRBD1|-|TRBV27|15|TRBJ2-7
CASRPGQGYSYEQYF
TGTGCCAGCAGGCCCGGACAGGGGTATTCCTACGAGCAGTACTTC
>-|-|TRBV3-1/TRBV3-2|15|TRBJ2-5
CASSQDTTPTETQYF
TGTGCCAGCAGCCAAGACACCACCCCGACGGAGACCCAGTACTTC
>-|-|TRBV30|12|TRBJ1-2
CARLGHNYGYTF
TGTGCCAGACTGGGGCATAACTATGGCTACACCTTC
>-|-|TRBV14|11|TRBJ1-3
CASSRGNTIYF
TGTGCCAGCAGCCGAGGGAACACCATATATTTT
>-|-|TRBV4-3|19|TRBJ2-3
CASSQDLAGRGRRTDTQYF
TGCGCCAGCAGCCAAGATCTTGCAGGGCGAGGGAGGAGGACAGATACGCAGTATTTT
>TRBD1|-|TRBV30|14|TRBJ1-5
CAWSTGDGNQPQHF
TGTGCCTGGTCCACAGGGGATGGCAATCAGCCCCAGCATTTT
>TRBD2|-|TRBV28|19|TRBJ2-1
CASSYPLRGVGGSYNEQFF
TGTGCCAGCAGTTACCCTTTGCGGGGAGTGGGAGGGAGCTACAATGAGCAGTTCTTC
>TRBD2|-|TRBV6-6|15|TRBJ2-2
CASRGTGGGAGELFF
TGTGCCAGCAGAGGAACGGGAGGAGGTGCGGGGGAGCTGTTTTTT
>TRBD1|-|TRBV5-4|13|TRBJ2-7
CASSLDRGYEQYF
TGTGCCAGCAGCTTGGACAGGGGCTACGAGCAGTACTTC
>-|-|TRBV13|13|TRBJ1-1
CASSLVGGTEAFF
TGTGCCAGCAGCTTAGTAGGTGGCACTGAAGCTTTCTTT
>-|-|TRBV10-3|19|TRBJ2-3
CAISDRTSGKWASTDTQYF
TGTGCCATCAGTGATCGGACCTCGGGGAAATGGGCCAGCACAGATACGCAGTATTTT